The T cell receptor beta chain under discussion was sequenced for a study of blood T cells in healthy people across ages. The CDR3 extends over 15 amino acids. Losses at the gene ends were 4 bases for V and 0 bases for J; bases not matched to a gene: 8. Per the germline V gene, CDR1 is DFQATT and CDR2 is SNEGSKA (reference sequence). Then a second PCR, running roughly 7 to 11 cycles, was carried out with a sample-barcoded 5' primer and a J-beta primer mix. TCRdb called the 5' RACE reads again in MiXCR, with one record for every CDR3 protein. The sample shows some 1.5 million distinct CDR3 sequences, 35% to 45% of them seen only once.

The sample was blood. The chain couples TRBV20-1 to TRBJ2-5, with 7 bases that match TRBD1. This TCR came from a woman aged 18-35 years in good health. The CDR3 reads CSANPSDRHQETQYF. The CDR3 bases are TGCAGTGCTAACCCGTCGGACAGGCACCAAGAGACCCAGTACTTC.